The clone carrying this TCR beta chain was observed a handful of times. Its antigen is as yet unknown. These data are taken from a study of cytomegalovirus exposure and HLA in healthy donors. This CDR3 comprises 18 residues. With 0 bases clipped from V and 3 bases from J, the junction kept 9 bases outside the gene matches. Germline-derived CDR1 and CDR2 are SGDLS and YYNGEE. General study points: When the data were analyzed later, several of the most significant clusters appeared to be linked to common viral pathogens. It was taken for granted in presence/absence analyses that sequencing depth across donors was roughly uniform. Later analysis indicated greater clonal expansion among HLA-associated TCR beta chains than among equally common other chains.

Regarding donors, all were healthy bone marrow donors. This PCR relied on a set of 60 Vbeta primers and 13 Jbeta primers. Libraries were prepared by immunoSEQ multiplex PCR; TCRdb keeps only in-frame clonotypes and omits some of them. The table has roughly 120,000 clones, less than 80% seen once. The material sequenced was PBMCs. V gene TRBV9 combines with J gene TRBJ2-4; the match to TRBD2 covers 10 bases. This receptor was obtained from a man between 50 and 59 years old in good health and CMV-seronegative. The CDR3 protein is CASSVGSSGGIGKNIQYF. The CDR3 nucleotides are TGTGCCAGCAGCGTAGGGAGTAGCGGGGGGATCGGCAAAAACATTCAGTACTTC. The whole variable domain, remainder taken from reference TRBV9 and TRBJ2-4, is DSGVTQTPKHLITATGQRVTLRCSPRSGDLSVYWYQQSLDQGLQFLIQYYNGEERAKGNILERFSAQQFPDLHSELNLSSLELGDSALYFCASSVGSSGGIGKNIQYFGAGTRLSVL.